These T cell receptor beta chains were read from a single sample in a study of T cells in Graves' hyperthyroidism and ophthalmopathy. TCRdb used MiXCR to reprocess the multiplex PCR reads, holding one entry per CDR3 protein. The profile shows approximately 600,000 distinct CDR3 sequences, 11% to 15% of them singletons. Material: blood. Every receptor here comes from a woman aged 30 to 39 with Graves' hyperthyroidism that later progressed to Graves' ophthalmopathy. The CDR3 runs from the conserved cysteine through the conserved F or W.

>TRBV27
CAAGDFLKETQYF
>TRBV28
CASSLWTGGTEAFF
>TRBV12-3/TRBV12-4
CASSLTNTDTQYF
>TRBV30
CAWSSPGGYEQYF
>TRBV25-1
CASSGVPGRLGDTQYF
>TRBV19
CASGVAGGVGEQFF
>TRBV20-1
CSASNLAGGQDNEQFF
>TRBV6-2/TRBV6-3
CASSYSGGTGNQPQHF
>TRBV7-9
CASSPWEVAGNTGELFF
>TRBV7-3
CASSPQGAVNNEQFF
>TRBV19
CASSIPRSGANVLTF
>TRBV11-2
CASSLSGGTDTQYF
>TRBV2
CASSPWGVGQPQHF
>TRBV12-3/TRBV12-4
CASSRPPTESSYNEQFF
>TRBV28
CASSSPTAASGGELFF
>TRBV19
CASSIRLADLSYNEQFF
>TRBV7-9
CASSHRDRSETQYF
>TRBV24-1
CATGQGNIQYF
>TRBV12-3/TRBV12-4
CASTFSWVETQYF
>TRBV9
CASSPQGQSNQPQHF
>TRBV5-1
CASSLGGARIDTQYF
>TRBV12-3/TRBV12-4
CASSFTARGDYEQYF
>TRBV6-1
CASSEAQFKGLSGNTIYF
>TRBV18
CASSLLDGVNTEAFF
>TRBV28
CASSTGQGNSPLHF
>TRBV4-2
CASSQPGGQGGNTGELFF
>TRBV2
CASSEDGPNQPQHF
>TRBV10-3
CAISLQVALVAFF
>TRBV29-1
CSFFLTGYREQYF
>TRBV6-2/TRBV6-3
CASGTSTETQYF
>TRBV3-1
CASSPLGDEKLFF
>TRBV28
CASTSAGGHNQPQHF
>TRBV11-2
CASSFSGAGEKLFF
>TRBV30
CAWSEGTSGGVYF
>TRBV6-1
CASSYLPVLSLSYEQYF
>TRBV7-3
CASSTGAGEQYF
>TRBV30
CAWSPQGTGNGNTIYF
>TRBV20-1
CSAPVTSGTDTQYF
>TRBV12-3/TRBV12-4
CASSLVQGSWSDTQYF